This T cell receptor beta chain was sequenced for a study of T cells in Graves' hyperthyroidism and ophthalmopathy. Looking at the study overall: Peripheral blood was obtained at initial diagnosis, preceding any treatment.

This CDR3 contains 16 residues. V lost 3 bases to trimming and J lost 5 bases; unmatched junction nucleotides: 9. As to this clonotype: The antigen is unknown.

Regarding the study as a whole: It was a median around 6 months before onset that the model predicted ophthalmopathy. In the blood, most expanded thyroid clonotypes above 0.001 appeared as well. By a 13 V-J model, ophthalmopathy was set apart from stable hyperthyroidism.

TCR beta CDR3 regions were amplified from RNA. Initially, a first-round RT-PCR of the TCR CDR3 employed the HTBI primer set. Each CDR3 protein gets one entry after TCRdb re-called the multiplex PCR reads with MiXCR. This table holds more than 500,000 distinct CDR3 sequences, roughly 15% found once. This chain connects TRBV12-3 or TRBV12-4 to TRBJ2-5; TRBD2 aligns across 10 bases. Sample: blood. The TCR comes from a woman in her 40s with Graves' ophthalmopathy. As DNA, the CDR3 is TGTGCCAGCAGTTTCGTCCTAGCGGGAGTAGCGGAGACCCAGTACTTC. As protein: CASSFVLAGVAETQYF.